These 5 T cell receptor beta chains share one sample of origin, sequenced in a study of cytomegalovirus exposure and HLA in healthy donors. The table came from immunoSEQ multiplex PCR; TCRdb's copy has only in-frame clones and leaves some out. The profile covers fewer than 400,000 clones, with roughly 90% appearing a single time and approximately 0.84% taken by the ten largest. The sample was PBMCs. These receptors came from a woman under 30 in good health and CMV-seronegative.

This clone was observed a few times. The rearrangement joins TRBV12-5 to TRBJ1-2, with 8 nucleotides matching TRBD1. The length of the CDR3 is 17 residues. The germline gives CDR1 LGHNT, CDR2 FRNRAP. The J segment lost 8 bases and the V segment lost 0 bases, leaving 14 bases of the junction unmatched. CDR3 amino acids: CASGLVPVQGAHLGYTF. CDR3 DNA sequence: TGTGCTAGTGGTTTGGTACCGGTTCAGGGGGCCCACTTGGGCTACACCTTC.

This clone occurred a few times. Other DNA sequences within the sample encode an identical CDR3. This CDR3 is CASSVAATNEKLFF. CDR3 bases: TGTGCCAGCAGCGTAGCTGCAACTAATGAAAAACTGTTTTTT. This chain joins TRBV9 and TRBJ1-4; no firm D call. The CDR3 length is 14 residues. The ends were cut back, 0 bases at V and 0 bases at J, with 3 bases in the middle. Germline CDR1 SGDLS, CDR2 YYNGEE.

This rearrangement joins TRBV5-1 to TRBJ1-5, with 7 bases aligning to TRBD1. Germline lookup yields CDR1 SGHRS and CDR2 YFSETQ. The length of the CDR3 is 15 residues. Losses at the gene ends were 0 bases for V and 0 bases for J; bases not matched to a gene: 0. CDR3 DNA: TGCGCCAGCAGCTTGGGACAGGGTAGCAATCAGCCCCAGCATTTT. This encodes CASSLGQGSNQPQHF.

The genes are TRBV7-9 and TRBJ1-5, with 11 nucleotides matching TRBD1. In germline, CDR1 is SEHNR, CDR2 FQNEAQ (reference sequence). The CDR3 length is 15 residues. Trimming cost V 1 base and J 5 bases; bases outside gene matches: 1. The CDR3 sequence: CASSLGTGGHQPQHF. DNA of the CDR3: TGTGCCAGCAGCTTAGGGACAGGGGGCCATCAGCCCCAGCATTTT.

CDR3 sequence (DNA): TGTGCCAGCAGACCCGGAGGAGGGACTTCGGCCTACGAGCAGTACTTC. Encoded protein: CASRPGGGTSAYEQYF. The chain combines TRBV7-2 with TRBJ2-7, with TRBD2 as a possible D gene (6 bases). CDR1 and CDR2 (germline): SGHTA, FQGNSA. The CDR3 totals 16 residues. V was clipped by 6 bases and J by 2 bases, with 20 bases between them. The full variable domain, rest sourced from reference TRBV7-2 and TRBJ2-7, is GAGVSQSPSNKVTEKGKDVELRCDPISGHTALYWYRQSLGQGLEFLIYFQGNSAPDKSGLPSDRFSAERTGGSVSTLTIQRTQQEDSAVYLCASRPGGGTSAYEQYFGPGTRLTVT.